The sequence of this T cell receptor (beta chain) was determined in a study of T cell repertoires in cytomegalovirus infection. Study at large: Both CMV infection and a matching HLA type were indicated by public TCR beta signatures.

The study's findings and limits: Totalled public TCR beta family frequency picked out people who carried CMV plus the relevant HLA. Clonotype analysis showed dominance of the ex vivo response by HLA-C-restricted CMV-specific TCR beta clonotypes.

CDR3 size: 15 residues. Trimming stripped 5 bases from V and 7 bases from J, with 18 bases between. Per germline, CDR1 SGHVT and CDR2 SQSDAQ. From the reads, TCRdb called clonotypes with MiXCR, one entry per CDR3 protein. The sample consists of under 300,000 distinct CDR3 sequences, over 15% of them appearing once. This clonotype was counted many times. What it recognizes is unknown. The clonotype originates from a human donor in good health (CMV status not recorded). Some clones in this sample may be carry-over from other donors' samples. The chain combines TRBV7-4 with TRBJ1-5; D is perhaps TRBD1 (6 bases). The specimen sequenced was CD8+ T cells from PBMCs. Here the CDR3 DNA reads TGTGCCAGCAGCCAGGGGCGGCAGGGATGCCAGCCCCAGCATTTT. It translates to CASSQGRQGCQPQHF.